These T cell receptor beta chains were read from a single sample in a study of shared clonotypes between healthy human individuals. This table comes from immunoSEQ multiplex PCR, and its TCRdb copy is limited to in-frame clones, with some not included. The table has 1,400,000 or so clones, less than 99% seen once; the top ten hold over 0.3%. Material for sequencing was naive CD4+ T cells sorted from blood. These receptor sequences come from a man aged 25 to 45 in good health. The CDR3 runs from the conserved cysteine through the conserved F or W. The D gene is left open where the match is weak. Size is omitted from some rows. Given values are once, few, many or a class for expanded clones.

d_gene,len,abundance,v_gene,j_gene,CDR3nt,CDR3aa
.,15,.,TRBV10-2,TRBJ2-1,TGCGCCAGCAGTGAAGCAGGGCTAATCTACAATGAGCAGTTCTTC,CASSEAGLIYNEQFF
.,14,.,TRBV6-1,TRBJ1-4,TGTGCCAGCAGTGTCGGATCAACTAATGAAAAACTGTTTTTT,CASSVGSTNEKLFF
.,12,.,TRBV29-1,TRBJ1-1,TGCAGCGCCCGGGCGCTAAGGACTGAAGCTTTCTTT,CSARALRTEAFF
.,14,.,TRBV2,TRBJ1-1,TGTGCCAGCAGCGCCGACAGGCTGAACACTGAAGCTTTCTTT,CASSADRLNTEAFF
.,14,.,TRBV10-3,TRBJ2-2,TGTGCCATCAGTAAAGGAGGGGACACCGGGGAGCTGTTTTTT,CAISKGGDTGELFF
TRBD1,15,.,TRBV6-1,TRBJ1-3,TGTGCCAGCACCCTATTACAGGGGTCTGGAAACACCATATATTTT,CASTLLQGSGNTIYF
TRBD1,17,.,TRBV13,TRBJ2-3,TGTGCCAGCAGCTACCGGGGACAGGGGATAGCTGAAGATACGCAGTATTTT,CASSYRGQGIAEDTQYF
TRBD2,14,.,TRBV5-1,TRBJ2-3,TGCGCCAGCAGCTTGATCAGCGGGACCCGGGGGCAGTATTTT,CASSLISGTRGQYF
.,16,.,TRBV11-2,TRBJ1-2,TGTGCCAGCAGCTCCACTACAGGGTTTACATCCTATGGCTACACCTTC,CASSSTTGFTSYGYTF
TRBD1,14,.,TRBV28,TRBJ2-7,TGTGCCAGCAGCCTGGTAGGGACAGGCTACGAGCAGTACTTC,CASSLVGTGYEQYF
.,15,once,TRBV2,TRBJ2-2,TGTGCCAGCGGACGGGGCAGATTGAACACCGGGGAGCTGTTTTTT,CASGRGRLNTGELFF
TRBD2,18,.,TRBV5-1,TRBJ2-3,TGCGCCAGCAGCGTAGCGGGCGAGTTCCTATTTAGCACAGATACGCAGTATTTT,CASSVAGEFLFSTDTQYF
.,17,.,TRBV5-5,TRBJ2-4,TGTGCCAGCAGCTTGATCGCCCTGCTAGCGAGAGGGAACATTCAGTACTTC,CASSLIALLARGNIQYF
.,15,.,TRBV7-8,TRBJ2-1,TGTGCCAGCAGCTTGCTAGGGAGGGGGCGCGGTGAGCAGTTCTTC,CASSLLGRGRGEQFF
.,14,.,TRBV28,TRBJ2-7,TGTGCCAGCAAGGGGGCGGGGAACTCCTACGAGCAGTACTTC,CASKGAGNSYEQYF
.,16,once,TRBV9,TRBJ1-1,TGTGCCAGCAGCGTAGTGGCAGGGAGGGCGAACACTGAAGCTTTCTTT,CASSVVAGRANTEAFF
TRBD1,15,.,TRBV10-3,TRBJ1-5,TGTGCCATCAGTGAGTCGACAGGGGTTAACCAGCCCCAGCATTTT,CAISESTGVNQPQHF
.,16,.,TRBV5-1,TRBJ1-4,TGCGCCAGCAGCTCGGGTTCGGGACGGGCTAATGAAAAACTGTTTTTT,CASSSGSGRANEKLFF
.,16,.,TRBV6-5,TRBJ2-1,TGTGCCAGCAGTTACCAGTATAGCGGCTCCTACAATGAGCAGTTCTTC,CASSYQYSGSYNEQFF
TRBD1,14,.,TRBV4-1,TRBJ1-1,TGCGCCAGCAGCCATACAGGGGGGAACACTGAAGCTTTCTTT,CASSHTGGNTEAFF